The 11 T cell receptor beta chains below all came from one sample that was sequenced in a study of T cell repertoires in cytomegalovirus infection. Via MiXCR, TCRdb re-called the reads, giving one row per CDR3 protein. The sample holds almost 500,000 distinct CDR3 sequences, around 10% seen once. The sample was PBMCs. These receptors were taken from a human donor in good health (CMV status not recorded). Some clones in this sample may be carry-over from other donors' samples.

At least ten counts were recorded for this clonotype. The chain recombines TRBV2 with TRBJ2-1; TRBD2 matches 7 bases. With V trimmed by 6 bases and J by 0 bases, 8 bases remained unmatched. Germline V lookup: CDR1 SNHLY, CDR2 FYNNEI. The CDR3 has 16 amino acids. The CDR3 loop is CASRRLAGDSYNEQFF. DNA for the CDR3: TGTGCCAGCAGGCGGCTTGCGGGGGACTCCTACAATGAGCAGTTCTTC.

This clonotype was found many times. The V and J genes are TRBV19 and TRBJ1-4; no reliable D call. CDR3 length: 13 amino acids. Germline assignment: CDR1 LNHDA and CDR2 SQIVND (reference sequence). V was cut by 5 bases and J by 5 bases, with 9 bases left in between. The CDR3 reads CASSRQENEKLFF. The DNA for the CDR3 is TGTGCCAGTAGTCGTCAAGAAAATGAAAAACTGTTTTTT.

The table lists this clonotype with a few counts. This sequence joins TRBV29-1 and TRBJ2-2; the D is unclear. CDR1 and CDR2 from the germline V gene are SQVTM and ANQGSEA. Trimming pared 3 bases from V and 0 bases from J, leaving 5 bases between. The CDR3 extends over 13 amino acids. CDR3 sequence: CSVDKSNTGELFF. The CDR3, as DNA: TGCAGCGTTGATAAGTCGAACACCGGGGAGCTGTTTTTT.

This clonotype was picked up many times. The chain combines TRBV7-8 with TRBJ2-2, with 10 bases matching TRBD2. CDR3 size: 17 residues. V lost 4 bases and J lost 5; bases outside the gene matches: 10. Germline V lookup: CDR1 SGHVS, CDR2 FQNEAQ. This CDR3 is CASSSSLSGGVTGELFF. DNA of the CDR3: TGTGCCAGCAGCTCGAGCCTAAGCGGGGGGGTGACCGGGGAGCTGTTTTTT.

This clonotype was observed at least ten times. The chain uses TRBV6-2 or TRBV6-3 and TRBJ2-1, with D perhaps TRBD2 (5 bases). Germline V gives CDR1 MNHEY, CDR2 SVGEGT. The V and J ends lost 4 bases and 5 bases respectively, with 12 bases between them. The CDR3 has 14 residues. CDR3 region: CASSSVSVNNEQFF. In DNA, the CDR3 is TGTGCCAGCAGTTCTGTTAGCGTAAACAATGAGCAGTTCTTC.

The genes are TRBV20-1 and TRBJ2-7; TRBD1 might be the D (5 bases). The length of the CDR3 is 11 residues. Between the trimmed V and J ends, which lost 8 bases and 1 base, there was a span of 9 bases. CDR1 is DFQATT and CDR2 is SNEGSKA in the germline V gene (reference sequence). The CDR3 region is CSTGRSYEQYF. The CDR3 DNA is TGCAGTACAGGCAGGTCCTACGAGCAGTACTTC.

This clonotype was detected only a few times. The chain carries TRBV5-1 and TRBJ1-6; 9 nucleotides match TRBD1. This CDR3 has 14 residues. The V gene's germline CDR1 is SGHRS and CDR2 YFSETQ. V shed 6 bases and J 9 bases; nucleotides not matched to a gene: 7. The CDR3 sequence is CASTTGQGRSPLHF. CDR3 DNA sequence: TGCGCCAGCACCACCGGACAGGGGCGTTCACCCCTCCACTTT.

This clonotype was picked up many times. The chain uses TRBV7-9 and TRBJ1-4; 9 bases agree with TRBD1. CDR1 and CDR2 (germline): SEHNR, FQNEAQ (reference sequence). This CDR3 is 14 amino acids long. J gave up 8 bases and V 4 bases, and 5 bases lay outside the gene matches. Here the CDR3 reads CASSWTGAREKLFF. CDR3 DNA: TGTGCCAGCAGCTGGACAGGGGCCAGGGAAAAACTGTTTTTT. Filled out from reference TRBV7-9 and TRBJ1-4, the complete variable domain reads DTGVSQNPRHKITKRGQNVTFRCDPISEHNRLYWYRQTLGQGPEFLTYFQNEAQLEKSRLLSDRFSAERPKGSFSTLEIQRTEQGDSAMYLCASSWTGAREKLFFGSGTQLSVL.

The chain has TRBV30 and TRBJ2-7; 8 bases line up with TRBD1. The CDR3 is made up of 14 amino acids. CDR1 is GTSNPN, CDR2 SVGIG, per germline (reference sequence). With 1 base clipped from V and 4 bases from J, the junction kept 6 bases outside the gene matches. This CDR3 reads CAWSGGTGGYEQYF. The DNA of the CDR3 is TGTGCCTGGAGTGGGGGAACAGGGGGATACGAGCAGTACTTC.

This clonotype was recorded at least ten times. This chain links TRBV12-3 or TRBV12-4 with TRBJ1-1, with 8 bases matching TRBD1. V lost 6 bases to trimming and J lost 5 bases; unmatched junction nucleotides: 8. This CDR3 contains 14 residues. The CDR3 is CASRQGAVSTEAFF. In nucleotides, the CDR3 is TGTGCCAGCAGGCAGGGGGCGGTTAGTACTGAAGCTTTCTTT.

Ten or more counts support this clonotype. The genes are TRBV7-9 and TRBJ1-1; no definite D call. Trimming left V 2 bases short and J 3 bases short, with 19 bases between. This CDR3 spans 17 amino acids. Looked up from germline, CDR1 is SEHNR and CDR2 is FQNEAQ (reference sequence). This CDR3 reads CASSLTGTPRADTEAFF. The CDR3 nucleotides read TGTGCCAGCAGCTTAACCGGCACCCCGCGAGCGGACACTGAAGCTTTCTTT.